This T cell receptor (beta chain) was identified during a study of T cells in Graves' hyperthyroidism and ophthalmopathy. Study results and limitations: Clonotypes that were expanded in thyroid above 0.001 mostly appeared in blood too.

The V gene lost 5 bases and the J gene lost 5 bases, with 18 bases spanning the gap. This CDR3 spans 15 amino acids. The germline V gene has CDR1 LGHNA and CDR2 YNFKEQ. This clonotype has only a few counts. Its antigen remains unidentified. Regions amplified from RNA transcripts were the TCR beta CDR3 regions. Carried out on the TCR CDR3, a first-round RT-PCR used the HTBI primer set. One entry per CDR3 protein results from TCRdb running MiXCR on the multiplex PCR reads. The data hold approximately 600,000 distinct CDR3 sequences, with less than 25% observed a single time. Source material: blood. This receptor was taken from a man aged 25 to 45 with Graves' ophthalmopathy. This chain links TRBV4-2 with TRBJ1-1; D not resolved. CDR3 residues: CASSASGLSRTEAFF. The CDR3 coding sequence is TGTGCCAGCAGCGCTTCGGGCCTCAGCAGGACTGAAGCTTTCTTT.